This entry features one T cell receptor (beta chain) sequence. The CDR3 contains 16 residues. Trimming cost V 0 bases and J 0 bases, with 9 bases left between them. From germline, CDR1 is LGHNA and CDR2 YNFKEQ. Some clones are missing from TCRdb's copy, which holds only in-frame ones; the method was immunoSEQ multiplex PCR. In the table there are 75,000 to 80,000 clones, just over 90% of which are singletons. This record comes from a study of T cell changes during pregnancy in multiple sclerosis. The source was peripheral blood, collected after pregnancy. The sequence was collected from a female donor in good health, enrolled as a control in a pregnancy study. This chain connects TRBV4-2 to TRBJ1-5; D gene uncertain. Here the CDR3 reads CASSQEPRYSNQPQHF. The CDR3 nucleotides read TGTGCCAGCAGCCAAGAACCCAGGTATAGCAATCAGCCCCAGCATTTT.